The TCR beta chain described here comes from a study of OX40 agonist ivuxolimab in advanced cancers. At the level of the whole study: Ivuxolimab was a fully human IgG2 agonistic monoclonal antibody targeting the costimulatory receptor OX40 (CD134). Of the approximately 54 patients in dose escalation, some 19 had hepatocellular carcinoma, some 15 had melanoma, 9 had renal cell carcinoma and 9 had head and neck cancer. Prior anti-PD-1, anti-PD-L1 or anti-CTLA-4 therapy was permitted, and checkpoint inhibitors had been received by about 36% of dose-escalation patients. The paper describes the monotherapy dose-escalation part (N ≈ 52 patients) of the phase I trial of ivuxolimab. A male proportion of 82.7% and a mean age of about 60 years, ranging from roughly 23 to 80, were recorded for the dose-escalation cohort. Partial responses were achieved by three dose-escalation patients, of whom one had hepatocellular carcinoma and two had cutaneous melanoma. Intravenous ivuxolimab was administered to patients every 2 weeks at six dose levels: 0.01, 0.1, 0.3, 1.5, 3 and 10 mg/kg. The purpose of peripheral TCRbeta sequencing was to test whether ivuxolimab changed TCR sequence diversity and led to clonal T-cell expansion.

Note on this clone: Its cognate antigen has yet to be identified. The input lacks base qualities; no much larger clone sits a single base away.

On the study overall, not on this receptor specifically: In partial responders in the 0.1-3.0 mg/kg groups, normalized peripheral clonal expansion was found to be among the lowest, especially among CD8+ T cells. Antigen specificity was not determined for the clonally expanded peripheral T cells. At doses from 0.1 to 3.0 mg/kg, clonal expansion was seen in both CD4+ and CD8+ blood T cells between baseline and week 6. Low levels of normalized T-cell clonal expansion were also shown by some nonresponding patients. After ivuxolimab, expanded clones were on average more numerous among CD8+ T cells than among CD4+ T cells.

Patients with a history of autoimmune disease or receiving systemic immunosuppression were excluded from the trial. Peripheral blood for TCR sequencing was drawn from every dose cohort at baseline, at cycle 4 day 1 and at cycle 7 day 1. Samples were obtained from an open-label, multicenter, first-in-human phase I dose-escalation trial of ivuxolimab. Adults with locally advanced or metastatic melanoma, renal cell, hepatocellular, or head and neck squamous cell carcinoma were enrolled in the trial. Before TCR sequencing, CD4+ T cells and CD8+ T cells were sorted from peripheral blood as separate populations. Genomic DNA was isolated from the sorted cells so that the TCRbeta CDR3 region could be sequenced. The immunoSEQ Assay was used for sequencing of TCRbeta CDR3 regions. Held by TCRdb, this immuneACCESS table contains in-frame sequences only and omits some clones. Under half of the omission traces to an unresolved V gene where checked; the cause of the rest is unknown. This sample gives tens of thousands of clones in total; 65% to 80% of them show up just once. The ten most abundant clones make up 18% of the sample.

The sequence was obtained from an adult with an advanced solid tumor such as melanoma, head and neck, liver or kidney cancer. This material consisted of CD4+ or CD8+ T cells sorted from blood, taken in a trial of the OX40 agonist ivuxolimab.

The CDR3 amino acid sequence is: CASSLYGGLRENEKLFF. The nucleotides read TGTGCCAGCAGCTTATACGGCGGACTGAGGGAAAATGAAAAACTGTTTTTT. This receptor chain uses TRBV7-2 and TRBJ1-4; a confident D gene designation cannot be given. Taken from cysteine to phenylalanine, the CDR3 has 17 residues. The sequence is cut down to CDR3 DNA, 51 bases in frame from base 1. CDR1 is given as SGHTA and CDR2 as FQGNSA, both from the germline V gene. V and J are truncated by 2 bases and 5 bases respectively, leaving an intervening sequence of 18 bases.